These 25 T cell receptor beta chains were all obtained from the same sample, sequenced in a study of early T cells in non-severe SARS-CoV-2 infection. One entry per CDR3 protein, called by TCRdb with MiXCR from the 5' RACE reads. The sample includes 20,000 to 25,000 distinct CDR3 sequences, under 4.5% of them seen just once. The sample comprised whole blood. Source of these receptors: an adult who was a healthcare worker with PCR-confirmed SARS-CoV-2 infection or an uninfected control (not recorded which).

The sample holds a few counts of this clonotype. The chain uses TRBV7-9 and TRBJ1-5; D perhaps matches TRBD1 (5 bases). V was cut by 1 base and J by 7 bases, with 8 bases left in between. The CDR3 covers 13 residues. Per germline, CDR1 SEHNR and CDR2 FQNEAQ (reference sequence). The CDR3: CASSLGGEQPQHF. The CDR3 nucleotides read TGTGCCAGCAGCTTAGGAGGGGAGCAGCCCCAGCATTTT.

This clonotype has at least ten counts. This chain links TRBV12-3 or TRBV12-4 with TRBJ2-1; D not resolved. Trimming shortened V by 6 bases and J by 0 bases, and 9 bases separated the two germline ends. The CDR3 spans 14 residues. CDR3 region: CASSSGPSYNEQFF. DNA for the CDR3: TGTGCCAGCAGCTCCGGGCCCTCCTACAATGAGCAGTTCTTC.

This clonotype occurred many times. This rearrangement joins TRBV5-6 to TRBJ2-4, with D tentatively TRBD2 (5 bases). The CDR3 contains 15 residues. Trimming took 4 bases from V and 0 from J, leaving 11 bases between them. CDR1 is SGHDT, CDR2 YYEEEE, per germline. The CDR3 nucleotides are TGTGCCAGCAGCAGTTCGGGGAGAGCCAAAAACATTCAGTACTTC. It specifies CASSSSGRAKNIQYF.

In this sample, this clonotype is medium-sized. The gene calls are TRBV12-3 or TRBV12-4 and TRBJ2-3; D may correspond to TRBD1 or TRBD2 (5 bases each). This CDR3 has 23 residues. Trimming left V 3 bases short and J 1 base short, with 35 bases between. The CDR3 protein is CASSFRPKLDGAEGNHRTDTQYF. For the CDR3, the DNA is TGTGCCAGCAGTTTCCGTCCCAAGCTAGACGGGGCCGAGGGAAACCATCGCACAGATACGCAGTATTTT.

This clonotype was seen many times. The V and J genes are TRBV6-2 or TRBV6-3 and TRBJ1-1; D might be TRBD1 (5 bases). Germline-derived CDR1 and CDR2 are MNHEY and SVGEGT. V was cut by 7 bases and J by 1 base, with 13 bases left in between. The CDR3 length is 14 residues. The CDR3 reads CASTHRGGNTEAFF. The CDR3 bases are TGTGCCAGCACCCACCGCGGGGGGAACACTGAAGCTTTCTTT.

This clonotype was observed a handful of times. V is TRBV7-9 and J is TRBJ1-1, with 8 bases identical to TRBD1. This CDR3 spans 13 amino acids. V trimming: 6 bases; J trimming: 5 bases; junction bases outside the gene matches: 5. Per germline, CDR1 SEHNR and CDR2 FQNEAQ (reference sequence). CDR3 protein: CASRRQGRTEAFF. The CDR3 region has the DNA TGTGCCAGCAGGCGACAGGGGCGGACTGAAGCTTTCTTT.

There are many counts of this clonotype. The CDR3 DNA follows: TGCAGTGCTAGAGATCTTAAGGGCCCGGGAGATGAGCAGTTCTTC. Amino acid sequence: CSARDLKGPGDEQFF. V usage is TRBV20-1 and J usage is TRBJ2-1; a weak D match, TRBD2 (6 bases). Trimming stripped 0 bases from V and 8 bases from J, with 17 bases between. Germline V CDR1 and CDR2: DFQATT, SNEGSKA (reference sequence). The CDR3 covers 15 residues.

This clonotype was seen only a few times. The CDR3 DNA follows: TGTGCCAGCAGTTACTCCAGTAGCGGGGGAGAGGCAGATACGCAGTATTTT. Its translation is CASSYSSSGGEADTQYF. The chain couples TRBV6-2 or TRBV6-3 to TRBJ2-3; the match to TRBD2 covers 9 bases. CDR3 size: 17 residues. J lost 4 bases, V lost 0 bases, and 8 bases had no gene match. In germline, CDR1 is MNHEY, CDR2 SVGEGT.

By share of the sample, this clonotype is medium-sized. The chain couples TRBV4-3 to TRBJ2-7, with D maybe TRBD1 (6 bases). The length of the CDR3 is 19 residues. Looked up from germline, CDR1 is LGHNA and CDR2 is YSLEER. The V end lost 0 bases, the J end lost 4 bases, and 25 bases lay between the germline ends. The CDR3 nucleotides are TGCGCCAGCAGCCAAGATCGGGCCGGGACATCCCTACGGCCTTACGAGCAGTACTTC. It specifies CASSQDRAGTSLRPYEQYF.

The chain carries TRBV7-6 and TRBJ2-1; D unclear. Trimming pared 3 bases from V and 8 bases from J, leaving 8 bases between. This CDR3 has 12 amino acids. Per the germline V gene, CDR1 is SGHVS and CDR2 is FNYEAQ. The CDR3 nucleotides are TGTGCCAGCAGCTTTAGGGCGGATGAGCAGTTCTTC. Translating it yields CASSFRADEQFF.

This clonotype was found many times. The rearrangement links TRBV7-8 to TRBJ2-7; a weak D match, TRBD1 (5 bases). Germline V gene sequence: CDR1 SGHVS, CDR2 FQNEAQ. The CDR3 is 13 amino acids. V was cut by 4 bases and J by 4 bases, with 11 bases left in between. CDR3 amino acids: CASSYRQLYEQYF. The CDR3 bases are TGTGCCAGCAGCTACCGACAGCTTTACGAGCAGTACTTC. The full variable domain, completed using reference TRBV7-8 and TRBJ2-7, is GAGVSQSPRYKVAKRGQDVALRCDPISGHVSLFWYQQALGQGPEFLTYFQNEAQLDKSGLPSDRFFAERPEGSVSTLKIQRTQQEDSAVYLCASSYRQLYEQYFGPGTRLTVT.

This clonotype was detected ten times or more. The chain joins TRBV28 to TRBJ1-1; no firm D call. Germline V gene data show CDR1 as MDHEN and CDR2 as SYDVKM. Trimming removed 7 bases from V and 4 bases from J, with 10 bases in between. This CDR3 is built from 12 residues. CDR3 region: CASTWGFTEAFF. The CDR3 coding sequence is TGTGCCAGCACCTGGGGTTTCACTGAAGCTTTCTTT.

The sample holds many counts of this clonotype. The rearrangement links TRBV11-2 to TRBJ1-3; TRBD1 might be the D (5 bases). CDR3 size: 15 residues. Germline V gene data show CDR1 as SGHAT and CDR2 as FQNNGV. V lost 4 bases and J lost 4, with 14 bases in between. As DNA, the CDR3 is TGTGCCAGCAGCTCCGGGGGTTCGATAGGAAACACCATATATTTT. It encodes CASSSGGSIGNTIYF.

This clonotype was picked up many times. The chain recombines TRBV2 with TRBJ2-7; tentatively, D is TRBD1 (5 bases). This CDR3 comprises 13 residues. Germline V gene sequence: CDR1 SNHLY, CDR2 FYNNEI. V lost 6 bases to trimming and J lost 6 bases, with 15 bases between them. CDR3 loop: CASSTVGLLEQYF. The CDR3 region has the DNA TGTGCCAGCAGCACGGTGGGGCTTCTCGAGCAGTACTTC.

Only a few counts were recorded for this clonotype. V usage is TRBV19 and J usage is TRBJ2-7, with a possible D match to TRBD1 (5 bases). The CDR3 length is 14 residues. Trimming removed 3 bases from V and 2 bases from J, with 11 bases in between. The germline CDR1 and CDR2 sequences are LNHDA and SQIVND (reference sequence). The CDR3 is CASSIAREPYEQYF. CDR3 bases: TGTGCCAGTAGTATCGCCAGGGAACCCTACGAGCAGTACTTC.

This clonotype was counted at least ten times. The J gene is TRBJ2-3, the V gene TRBV2; D assignment may be TRBD1 or TRBD2 (6 bases each). This CDR3 spans 17 amino acids. Between the trimmed V and J ends, which lost 10 bases and 0 bases, there was a span of 23 bases. Germline lookup yields CDR1 SNHLY and CDR2 FYNNEI. As DNA, the CDR3 is TGTGCCATCGAGGGGGGAGTAGCGACAGAGAGCACAGATACGCAGTATTTT. Translating gives CAIEGGVATESTDTQYF.

The table lists this clonotype with many counts. The junction does not match germline at one end; this may be a read error. The chain has TRBV7-7 and TRBJ2-1, with D hard to call. This CDR3 spans 17 amino acids. The V gene's germline CDR1 is SSHAT and CDR2 FNYEAQ (reference sequence). The CDR3 DNA follows: TGTGCTAGCAGCCCACCTGCCCTTCCAAGCTCCTACAATGAGCAGTTCTTC. Translation gives CASSPPALPSSYNEQFF.

This clonotype was seen a handful of times. V and J are TRBV6-1 and TRBJ1-1; D not resolved. Germline loops: CDR1 MNHNS, CDR2 SASEGT. This CDR3 is 14 amino acids long. Trimming took 3 bases from V and 3 from J, leaving 11 bases between them. This chain's CDR3 is CASSDPLRYTEAFF. DNA for the CDR3: TGTGCCAGCAGTGACCCTCTCAGATACACTGAAGCTTTCTTT.

This clonotype was observed at least ten times. The chain uses TRBV7-2 and TRBJ1-2; 7 positions agree with TRBD1. V shed 3 bases, J shed 8 bases, and the junction held 12 bases outside the gene matches. From germline, CDR1 is SGHTA and CDR2 FQGNSA. The CDR3 consists of 15 residues. The CDR3 nucleotides read TGTGCCAGCAGCTTCTCGACAGGGACAAAGGCGGGCTACACCTTC. Amino acids: CASSFSTGTKAGYTF.

The genes are TRBV7-8 and TRBJ2-7; D call uncertain. Trimming left V 5 bases short and J 3 bases short, with 11 bases between. The germline gives CDR1 SGHVS, CDR2 FQNEAQ. This CDR3 contains 13 residues. CDR3 sequence: CASSPPPVYEQYF. The CDR3 nucleotides read TGTGCCAGCAGCCCCCCCCCGGTCTACGAGCAGTACTTC.

The V call is TRBV12-3 or TRBV12-4, the J call TRBJ2-2; 7 bases are a match to TRBD1. CDR3 length: 15 amino acids. V lost 3 bases, J lost 1 base, and 2 bases stayed unmatched. The chain's CDR3 is CASSFRQGNTGELFF. The CDR3 coding sequence is TGTGCCAGCAGTTTTAGACAGGGGAACACCGGGGAGCTGTTTTTT.

This clonotype was detected ten times or more. This chain uses TRBV9 with TRBJ1-6; tentative D call: TRBD1 (5 bases). The V and J ends lost 0 bases and 7 bases respectively, with 8 bases between them. Germline CDR1 is SGDLS and CDR2 is YYNGEE. The CDR3 length is 14 residues. CDR3 in amino acids: CASSVGGANSPLHF. The CDR3 DNA reads TGTGCCAGCAGCGTAGGAGGGGCCAATTCACCCCTCCACTTT. The variable domain in full, with the rest retrieved from reference TRBV9 and TRBJ1-6, is DSGVTQTPKHLITATGQRVTLRCSPRSGDLSVYWYQQSLDQGLQFLIQYYNGEERAKGNILERFSAQQFPDLHSELNLSSLELGDSALYFCASSVGGANSPLHFGNGTRLTVT.

This clonotype was observed at least ten times. The V gene is TRBV7-3, the J gene TRBJ2-5; D is perhaps TRBD2 (5 bases). The CDR3 spans 16 residues. The V end lost 0 bases, the J end lost 1 base, and 12 bases lay between the germline ends. Per germline, CDR1 SGHTA and CDR2 FQGTGA. Here the CDR3 DNA reads TGTGCCAGCAGCTTAACGCCTAGCTTTAGCCAAGAGACCCAGTACTTC. Amino acids: CASSLTPSFSQETQYF.

CDR3 loop: CASSPTPGGLYEQFF. The CDR3 bases are TGTGCCAGCAGCCCGACTCCGGGGGGGCTTTATGAGCAGTTCTTC. The gene calls are TRBV7-2 and TRBJ2-1; 8 bases line up with TRBD2. Germline trimming cut 5 bases from V and 8 bases from J; bases unmatched to any gene: 11. Germline V gene sequence: CDR1 SGHTA, CDR2 FQGNSA. The CDR3 totals 15 residues.

At least ten counts were recorded for this clonotype. The chain recombines TRBV7-2 with TRBJ2-1; no clear D. This CDR3 has 17 amino acids. V was pared by 7 bases and J by 4 bases, with 23 bases between. Germline V CDR1 and CDR2: SGHTA, FQGNSA. The CDR3 is CASTLLVGPALYNEQFF. The CDR3 nucleotides read TGTGCCAGCACCCTCTTAGTAGGACCGGCGCTATACAATGAGCAGTTCTTC.